This T cell receptor beta chain was found in a study of shared clonotypes between healthy human individuals. The V and J ends lost 4 bases and 7 bases, in that order; junction bases with no gene match: 6. Germline V CDR1 and CDR2: MNHNS, SASEGT. The CDR3 extends over 16 amino acids. The table came from immunoSEQ multiplex PCR; TCRdb's copy has only in-frame clones and leaves some out. The table has approximately 1,500,000 clones, 98% seen once. The source of this sequence is a man aged 25-40 years in good health. V gene TRBV6-1 combines with J gene TRBJ2-2, with 13 positions matching TRBD2. The sequencing input was naive CD4+ T cells sorted from blood. Subset here: CD45RA+ positively selected. The CDR3 here is CASSAGLAGVFGELFF. CDR3 coding DNA: TGTGCCAGCAGTGCAGGACTAGCGGGAGTTTTCGGGGAGCTGTTTTTT.